The rows below give T cell receptor beta chains drawn from one sample of a study of cytomegalovirus exposure and HLA in healthy donors. TCRdb's copy holds only in-frame clones and misses some; the assay was immunoSEQ multiplex PCR. This table holds about 360,000 clones, 80% to 90% found once. Sequenced sample: PBMCs. All receptors come from a woman between 18 and 29 years old in good health and CMV-seronegative. The CDR3 runs from the conserved cysteine through the conserved F or W. D genes are given only for firm matches. Expanded clones get a size class; other rows say once, few or many, or leave the size out.

V: TRBV10-3; D: TRBD1; size: .; J: TRBJ1-5; CDR3: CAISRQGSYQPQHF; DNA: TGTGCCATCAGCCGACAGGGGAGTTATCAGCCCCAGCATTTT
V: TRBV10-3; D: .; size: few; J: TRBJ1-1; CDR3: CAISTLREGTEAFF; DNA: TGTGCCATCAGTACTCTGAGGGAAGGCACTGAAGCTTTCTTT
V: TRBV2; D: .; size: .; J: TRBJ2-5; CDR3: CASCRGKETQYF; DNA: TGTGCCAGCTGCCGGGGAAAAGAGACCCAGTACTTC
V: TRBV5-5; D: TRBD1; size: .; J: TRBJ1-1; CDR3: CASSLWTGRNTEAFF; DNA: TGTGCCAGCAGCTTGTGGACAGGAAGGAACACTGAAGCTTTCTTT
V: TRBV14; D: .; size: .; J: TRBJ1-2; CDR3: CASSRTARGYTF; DNA: TGTGCCAGCAGCCGGACTGCTAGAGGCTACACCTTC
V: TRBV28; D: .; size: .; J: TRBJ2-7; CDR3: CASSPFGSNHEQYF; DNA: TGTGCCAGCAGTCCTTTCGGGTCCAACCACGAGCAGTACTTC
V: TRBV7-2; D: TRBD1; size: .; J: TRBJ1-2; CDR3: CASSPRTGYGYTF; DNA: TGTGCCAGCAGCCCGAGGACAGGCTATGGCTACACCTTC
V: TRBV10-3; D: .; size: .; J: TRBJ2-1; CDR3: CATGGEASSYNEQFF; DNA: TGTGCCACCGGCGGGGAGGCCTCTTCCTACAATGAGCAGTTCTTC
V: TRBV2; D: TRBD1; size: many; J: TRBJ1-6; CDR3: CASSGSGGFYNSPLHF; DNA: TGTGCCAGCAGTGGGTCAGGGGGATTTTATAATTCACCCCTCCACTTT
V: TRBV27; D: .; size: once; J: TRBJ2-2; CDR3: CASSFRTGLTGELFF; DNA: TGTGCCAGCAGTTTTCGAACCGGACTTACCGGGGAGCTGTTTTTT
V: TRBV27; D: .; size: few; J: TRBJ1-6; CDR3: CASSTHRASPLHF; DNA: TGTGCCAGCAGTACTCACAGGGCTTCACCCCTCCACTTT
V: TRBV28; D: .; size: .; J: TRBJ2-7; CDR3: CASSLSGEVYEQYF; DNA: TGTGCCAGCAGTTTATCCGGGGAGGTCTACGAGCAGTACTTC
V: TRBV13; D: TRBD1; size: .; J: TRBJ2-7; CDR3: CASSLGIRTGVEQYF; DNA: TGTGCCAGCAGCTTAGGCATCCGGACAGGGGTCGAGCAGTACTTC
V: TRBV6-1; D: TRBD2; size: .; J: TRBJ2-3; CDR3: CATSLGLAGTDTQYF; DNA: TGTGCCACATCGCTTGGACTAGCGGGCACAGATACGCAGTATTTT
V: TRBV4-1; D: .; size: .; J: TRBJ1-5; CDR3: CASSQDRVGQPQHF; DNA: TGCGCCAGCAGCCAAGACAGGGTGGGTCAGCCCCAGCATTTT
V: TRBV28; D: .; size: .; J: TRBJ2-7; CDR3: CASRLGPHRTEQYF; DNA: TGTGCCAGCAGGCTGGGGCCCCACAGGACCGAGCAGTACTTC
V: TRBV7-3; D: TRBD1; size: .; J: TRBJ2-3; CDR3: CASSQDRSPSTDTQYF; DNA: TGTGCCAGCAGCCAGGACAGGTCACCTAGCACAGATACGCAGTATTTT
V: TRBV2; D: .; size: few; J: TRBJ1-5; CDR3: CASSPQGNQPQHF; DNA: TGTGCCAGCAGTCCACAGGGAAATCAGCCCCAGCATTTT
V: TRBV19; D: .; size: .; J: TRBJ1-2; CDR3: CASSPSLGSYGYTF; DNA: TGTGCCAGTAGCCCCTCCTTGGGGAGCTATGGCTACACCTTC
V: TRBV7-9; D: .; size: .; J: TRBJ2-2; CDR3: CASSLEVNGELFF; DNA: TGTGCCAGCAGCTTGGAGGTCAATGGGGAGCTGTTTTTT
V: TRBV28; D: .; size: .; J: TRBJ2-1; CDR3: CASSIRGAPDNEQFF; DNA: TGTGCCAGCAGTATCCGGGGGGCCCCTGACAATGAGCAGTTCTTC
V: TRBV6-1; D: TRBD1; size: .; J: TRBJ1-2; CDR3: CASSEVHRNYRGPKWNYGYTF; DNA: TGTGCCAGCAGTGAAGTTCACCGGAATTACAGGGGGCCTAAATGGAACTATGGCTACACCTTC
V: TRBV5-1; D: TRBD2; size: .; J: TRBJ2-2; CDR3: CASSPYPLSGSNTGELFF; DNA: TGCGCCAGCAGCCCGTACCCCCTGAGCGGGAGCAACACCGGGGAGCTGTTTTTT
V: TRBV6-6; D: .; size: once; J: TRBJ1-4; CDR3: CASSYSHGGNEKLFF; DNA: TGTGCCAGCAGTTACTCGCACGGGGGGAATGAAAAACTGTTTTTT
V: TRBV7-8; D: .; size: .; J: TRBJ1-2; CDR3: CASSLVGWQGHGYTF; DNA: TGTGCCAGCAGCTTAGTGGGATGGCAGGGCCATGGCTACACCTTC
V: TRBV27; D: TRBD1; size: .; J: TRBJ1-5; CDR3: CASRKGQSNQPQHF; DNA: TGTGCCAGCAGGAAGGGACAGAGTAATCAGCCCCAGCATTTT
V: TRBV28; D: .; size: .; J: TRBJ2-1; CDR3: CASSSGNEQFF; DNA: TGTGCCAGCAGTTCAGGCAATGAGCAGTTCTTC
V: TRBV13; D: .; size: once; J: TRBJ2-5; CDR3: CASSPQNNAETQYF; DNA: TGTGCCAGCAGTCCTCAAAACAATGCTGAGACCCAGTACTTC
V: TRBV9; D: .; size: .; J: TRBJ1-1; CDR3: CASSVGGGHTNTEAFF; DNA: TGTGCCAGCAGCGTAGGAGGGGGTCACACGAACACTGAAGCTTTCTTT
V: TRBV6-5; D: TRBD1; size: .; J: TRBJ2-7; CDR3: CASSYSGTGSSEQYF; DNA: TGTGCCAGCAGTTACTCCGGGACAGGGTCCTCCGAGCAGTACTTC
V: TRBV18; D: .; size: once; J: TRBJ2-5; CDR3: CASSPYKDQETQYF; DNA: TGTGCCAGCTCACCTTACAAAGACCAAGAGACCCAGTACTTC
V: TRBV5-5; D: TRBD1; size: .; J: TRBJ2-3; CDR3: CASSFPGQGAPTQYF; DNA: TGTGCCAGCAGCTTTCCGGGACAGGGGGCGCCGACGCAGTATTTT
V: TRBV4-2; D: .; size: .; J: TRBJ2-1; CDR3: CASSQQVEQFF; DNA: TGTGCCAGCAGCCAACAGGTTGAGCAGTTCTTC
V: TRBV15; D: .; size: .; J: TRBJ2-7; CDR3: CATSRDARGTHEQYF; DNA: TGTGCCACCAGCAGAGATGCCAGGGGAACACACGAGCAGTACTTC
V: TRBV28; D: TRBD1; size: .; J: TRBJ1-3; CDR3: CASIARDRVATIYF; DNA: TGTGCCAGCATAGCCCGGGACAGGGTTGCAACCATATATTTT
V: TRBV4-1; D: TRBD2; size: few; J: TRBJ2-7; CDR3: CASSQRGKREGQEQYF; DNA: TGCGCCAGCAGCCAGCGTGGGAAGCGGGAGGGTCAGGAGCAGTACTTC
V: TRBV27; D: .; size: .; J: TRBJ1-4; CDR3: CASRKDRLNEKLFF; DNA: TGTGCCAGCAGAAAAGACAGGCTTAATGAAAAACTGTTTTTT
V: TRBV5-4; D: .; size: .; J: TRBJ2-2; CDR3: CASSLGGPNGELFF; DNA: TGTGCCAGCAGCTTGGGAGGGCCAAACGGGGAGCTGTTTTTT
V: TRBV5-1; D: .; size: once; J: TRBJ1-5; CDR3: CASSLAGVVNQPQHF; DNA: TGCGCCAGCAGCTTGGCAGGGGTAGTCAATCAGCCCCAGCATTTT
V: TRBV28; D: .; size: .; J: TRBJ2-3; CDR3: CASSSGVVGDTQYF; DNA: TGTGCCAGCAGTTCAGGGGTCGTAGGAGATACGCAGTATTTT
V: TRBV29-1; D: TRBD1; size: .; J: TRBJ2-1; CDR3: CSVQPPHRGQFFDEQFF; DNA: TGCAGCGTTCAACCCCCACACAGGGGGCAATTTTTCGATGAGCAGTTCTTC
V: TRBV7-3; D: TRBD1; size: .; J: TRBJ1-2; CDR3: CASSSGTGGDGYTF; DNA: TGTGCCAGCAGCTCCGGGACAGGGGGCGATGGCTACACCTTC
V: TRBV18; D: .; size: few; J: TRBJ2-1; CDR3: CASSPGDEQFF; DNA: TGTGCCAGCTCACCGGGAGATGAGCAGTTCTTC
V: TRBV28; D: TRBD1; size: .; J: TRBJ1-6; CDR3: CASRHRAQGNSPLHF; DNA: TGTGCCAGCAGGCACAGGGCACAGGGGAATTCACCCCTCCACTTT
V: TRBV27; D: TRBD1; size: .; J: TRBJ2-1; CDR3: CASSLTGTGLGNEQFF; DNA: TGTGCCAGCAGTCTGACCGGGACAGGGTTAGGCAATGAGCAGTTCTTC
V: TRBV6-5; D: TRBD1; size: .; J: TRBJ2-1; CDR3: CASRRQGKGEQFF; DNA: TGTGCCAGCAGAAGACAGGGTAAGGGTGAGCAGTTCTTC
V: TRBV28; D: TRBD1; size: .; J: TRBJ1-5; CDR3: CASSSSGQGNQPQHF; DNA: TGTGCCAGCAGTTCGAGCGGACAGGGAAATCAGCCCCAGCATTTT